These 27 T cell receptor beta chains came from one sample sequenced in a study of blood T cells in healthy people across ages. With a J-beta primer mix and a sample-barcoded 5' primer, a second PCR ran about 7 to 12 cycles. TCRdb ran MiXCR on the 5' RACE reads and lists one entry per CDR3 protein. The table records about 830,000 distinct CDR3 sequences, approximately 65% of them present only once. The material sequenced was blood. These receptors came from a man younger than 45 in good health.

This clonotype has only a few counts. The rearrangement joins TRBV20-1 to TRBJ2-1; 11 nucleotides line up with TRBD2. The CDR3 consists of 16 residues. Germline V gene sequence: CDR1 DFQATT, CDR2 SNEGSKA (reference sequence). With 4 bases clipped from V and 5 bases from J, the junction kept 10 bases outside the gene matches. CDR3 sequence (DNA): TGCAGTGCTAACCGACTAGCGGGGAGTACGAACAATGAGCAGTTCTTC. The encoded protein is CSANRLAGSTNNEQFF.

The chain couples TRBV2 to TRBJ2-5; 8 bases map to TRBD1. This CDR3 is built from 15 residues. With V trimmed by 3 bases and J by 2 bases, 5 bases remained unmatched. Germline V gene lookup returns CDR1 SNHLY and CDR2 FYNNEI. The CDR3 is CASSDGTGLQETQYF. In nucleotides, the CDR3 is TGTGCCAGCAGTGATGGGACAGGCCTACAAGAGACCCAGTACTTC.

This chain joins TRBV20-1 and TRBJ1-6; no firm D call. Germline V gene data show CDR1 as DFQATT and CDR2 as SNEGSKA (reference sequence). With 0 bases removed from V and 7 bases from J, the gap between germline ends came to 13 bases. The CDR3 consists of 15 residues. The CDR3 region is CSARDLRSGNSPLHF. Here the CDR3 DNA reads TGCAGTGCTAGAGATCTCCGGAGCGGGAATTCACCCCTCCACTTT.

In its sample, this clonotype was seen many times. For the CDR3, the DNA is TGCAGTGCGCTAGAAATGGACTATAATTCACCCCTCCACTTT. Translating it yields CSALEMDYNSPLHF. The chain uses TRBV20-1 and TRBJ1-6; the D is unclear. Germline values: CDR1 DFQATT, CDR2 SNEGSKA (reference sequence). The V and J ends lost 6 bases and 3 bases respectively, with 12 bases between them. CDR3 length equals 14 residues.

V gene TRBV9 combines with J gene TRBJ2-7, with a possible D match to TRBD1 (6 bases). Trimming cost V 0 bases and J 0 bases, with 10 bases left between them. Germline values: CDR1 SGDLS, CDR2 YYNGEE. CDR3 length: 15 amino acids. CDR3 in DNA: TGTGCCAGCAGCGTAGCGACAGGCCTCTCCTACGAGCAGTACTTC. Translating gives CASSVATGLSYEQYF.

The chain recombines TRBV20-1 with TRBJ2-5; 8 nucleotides line up with TRBD2. The germline V gene has CDR1 DFQATT and CDR2 SNEGSKA (reference sequence). J gave up 5 bases and V 5 bases, and 10 bases lay outside the gene matches. This CDR3 is 14 amino acids long. In DNA form, the CDR3 reads TGCAGTGCTGGCACCGCGGGGGGCGGGGAGACCCAGTACTTC. Amino acids: CSAGTAGGGETQYF.

This clonotype was counted a few times. The gene calls are TRBV4-3 and TRBJ1-6, with D hard to call. CDR3 length: 17 residues. V was cut by 1 base and J by 3 bases, with 13 bases left in between. CDR1 LGHNA and CDR2 YSLEER come from the germline V gene. CDR3 residues: CASSQATTRDYNSPLHF. Written as DNA, the CDR3 is TGCGCCAGCAGCCAAGCTACCACTAGGGACTATAATTCACCCCTCCACTTT.

The CDR3 sequence: CASSLSTGDLVSSYNSPLHF. The DNA for the CDR3 is TGTGCCAGCAGCTTATCGACAGGGGACCTAGTGAGCTCCTATAATTCACCCCTCCACTTT. This sequence joins TRBV11-2 and TRBJ1-6; the match to TRBD1 covers 8 bases. The CDR3 has 20 amino acids. V was clipped by 2 bases and J by 0 bases; unmatched bases: 12. CDR1 is SGHAT and CDR2 is FQNNGV in the germline V gene.

This sequence joins TRBV4-3 and TRBJ2-1; D is ambiguous. Trimming removed 0 bases at V and 5 bases at J, with 5 bases between. The germline CDR1 and CDR2 sequences are LGHNA and YSLEER. The CDR3 extends over 13 amino acids. The CDR3 sequence is CASSQENHNEQFF. The DNA of the CDR3 is TGCGCCAGCAGCCAAGAAAATCACAATGAGCAGTTCTTC.

The chain links TRBV6-6 to TRBJ2-7; D is unresolved. CDR3 size: 11 residues. CDR1 MNHNY and CDR2 SVGAGI come from the germline V gene (reference sequence). V lost 5 bases, J lost 6 bases, and 8 bases lay in between. The CDR3 loop reads CASSMIREQYF. The CDR3 coding sequence is TGTGCCAGCAGTATGATTCGCGAGCAGTACTTC.

Many counts were recorded for this clonotype. The gene calls are TRBV5-6 and TRBJ1-6; TRBD1 is a possible D gene (5 bases). Trimming took off 6 bases at V and 8 bases at J, with 18 bases between the two ends. The germline CDR1 and CDR2 sequences are SGHDT and YYEEEE. This CDR3 is 15 amino acids long. CDR3 in DNA: TGTGCCAGCACCGATCTTGGTACAGGAGATTCACCCCTCCACTTT. This encodes CASTDLGTGDSPLHF.

V usage is TRBV6-5 and J usage is TRBJ2-5; 7 bases are a match to TRBD1. The CDR3 sequence is 14 residues long. Germline CDR1 reads MNHEY; CDR2 reads SVGAGI. V was pared by 0 bases and J by 5 bases, with 3 bases of the junction left unmatched. CDR3 amino acids: CASSYSRGQETQYF. CDR3 DNA sequence: TGTGCCAGCAGTTACTCGAGGGGACAGGAGACCCAGTACTTC.

The CDR3 loop reads CASIKDTQYF. The CDR3 DNA sequence: TGTGCCAGCATTAAAGATACGCAGTATTTT. The V gene is TRBV2, the J gene TRBJ2-3; D not certain. V lost 7 bases, J lost 5 bases, and 4 bases lay in between. Germline CDR1 is SNHLY and CDR2 is FYNNEI. This CDR3 has 10 residues. Variable domain in full (rest from reference TRBV2 and TRBJ2-3): EPEVTQTPSHQVTQMGQEVILRCVPISNHLYFYWYRQILGQKVEFLVSFYNNEISEKSEIFDDQFSVERPDGSNFTLKIRSTKLEDSAMYFCASIKDTQYFGPGTRLTVL.

Comment on this clonotype: One end of the junction fails to match germline, which may point to a read error. The J gene is TRBJ2-1, the V gene TRBV20-1, with unresolved D. CDR3 length equals 14 residues. The germline V gene has CDR1 DFQATT and CDR2 SNEGSKA (reference sequence). The CDR3 sequence is CSARDRSSYDEQFF. In DNA form, the CDR3 reads TGCAGTGCTAGAGATCGGTCTTCCTACGATGAGCAGTTCTTC.

This clonotype has just a few counts. The rearrangement uses TRBV6-2 or TRBV6-3 and TRBJ2-3, with TRBD2 matching 10 bases. Unmatched junction bases numbered 9, after V lost 5 bases and J lost 1 base. The CDR3 spans 17 residues. The germline V gene has CDR1 MNHEY and CDR2 SVGEGT. The CDR3 region is CASSNTAGGLRTDTQYF. The DNA for the CDR3 is TGTGCCAGCAGTAATACAGCGGGGGGGCTTCGCACAGATACGCAGTATTTT.

This rearrangement joins TRBV20-1 to TRBJ2-5, with a weak D call TRBD2 (6 bases). CDR3 length: 14 amino acids. The germline V gene has CDR1 DFQATT and CDR2 SNEGSKA (reference sequence). V was clipped by 1 base and J by 3 bases, with 12 bases between them. The DNA of the CDR3 is TGCAGTGCTAGAGGGGGGGTGACAAAAGAGACCCAGTACTTC. This gives the protein CSARGGVTKETQYF.

This clonotype occurred a few times. This chain connects TRBV9 to TRBJ2-4; no clear D. Trimming shortened V by 0 bases and J by 11 bases, and 12 bases separated the two germline ends. This CDR3 region has 13 residues. CDR1 SGDLS and CDR2 YYNGEE come from the germline V gene. CDR3 protein: CASSVGTESFQYF. The CDR3 bases are TGTGCCAGCAGCGTAGGAACAGAATCCTTTCAGTACTTC.

The chain employs TRBV13 and TRBJ2-4, with a possible D match to TRBD2 (5 bases). The DNA matches TRBJ2-7 better at its end, which makes the J call doubtful. The germline V gene has CDR1 PRHDT and CDR2 FYEKMQ (reference sequence). This CDR3 is built from 14 residues. Here the CDR3 reads CASSPKEGTYEQYF. The CDR3 nucleotides read TGTGCCAGCAGCCCCAAAGAGGGTACTTACGAGCAGTACTTC.

This chain connects TRBV7-9 to TRBJ2-1; TRBD2 matches at 13 bases. CDR3 length: 17 residues. Looked up from germline, CDR1 is SEHNR and CDR2 is FQNEAQ (reference sequence). V trimming: 0 bases; J trimming: 8 bases; junction bases outside the gene matches: 7. The CDR3 spells CASSLALRLAGGDEQFF. CDR3 sequence (DNA): TGTGCCAGCAGCTTAGCGCTAAGACTAGCGGGGGGTGATGAGCAGTTCTTC.

In this sample, this clonotype turned up a few times. The rearrangement uses TRBV15 and TRBJ1-2; D is possibly TRBD1 (6 bases). Germline CDR1 LNHNV, CDR2 YYDKDF (reference sequence). Trimming removed 0 bases from V and 2 bases from J, with 10 bases in between. This CDR3 contains 15 residues. CDR3 nucleotides: TGTGCCACCAGCAGAGAGTACAGGGCGAACTATGGCTACACCTTC. This sequence encodes CATSREYRANYGYTF.

This clonotype was detected only a few times. The J gene is TRBJ1-2, the V gene TRBV5-1; TRBD1 aligns across 9 bases. V gave up 3 bases and J gave up 7 bases; unmatched junction bases: 13. This CDR3 comprises 16 residues. Germline-derived CDR1 and CDR2 are SGHRS and YFSETQ. The CDR3 sequence: CASSYRPDRGSAGYTF. CDR3 bases: TGCGCCAGCAGCTACCGCCCGGACAGGGGCTCGGCTGGCTACACCTTC.

Comments on this clonotype: A read error may be the cause here, since a much bigger clone is one base away. J is TRBJ1-2 and V is TRBV9; maybe TRBD1 (6 bases). The CDR3 has 14 amino acids. Trimming cost V 3 bases and J 3 bases, with 12 bases left between them. Germline V CDR1 and CDR2: SGDLS, YYNGEE. DNA of the CDR3: TGTGCCAGCAGCGCACGACAGGTTTACTATGGCTACACCTTC. Its translation is CASSARQVYYGYTF. The variable domain in full, with the rest retrieved from reference TRBV9 and TRBJ1-2, is DSGVTQTPKHLITATGQRVTLRCSPRSGDLSVYWYQQSLDQGLQFLIQYYNGEERAKGNILERFSAQQFPDLHSELNLSSLELGDSALYFCASSARQVYYGYTFGSGTRLTVV.

The chain carries TRBV20-1 and TRBJ2-1; no firm D call. Germline V gene lookup returns CDR1 DFQATT and CDR2 SNEGSKA (reference sequence). CDR3 size: 11 residues. V gave up 3 bases and J gave up 6 bases, with 6 bases separating them. This CDR3 is CSARFGNEQFF. CDR3 in DNA: TGCAGTGCTAGGTTCGGCAATGAGCAGTTCTTC.

The chain recombines TRBV9 with TRBJ2-7, with 11 bases identical to TRBD1. The CDR3 covers 14 residues. Germline-derived CDR1 and CDR2 are SGDLS and YYNGEE. J gave up 5 bases and V 3 bases, and 4 bases lay outside the gene matches. The CDR3 DNA sequence: TGTGCCAGCAGCGGGACAGGGGGCCGAAACGAGCAGTACTTC. It codes for CASSGTGGRNEQYF. Full variable domain (remainder filled in from reference TRBV9 and TRBJ2-7): DSGVTQTPKHLITATGQRVTLRCSPRSGDLSVYWYQQSLDQGLQFLIQYYNGEERAKGNILERFSAQQFPDLHSELNLSSLELGDSALYFCASSGTGGRNEQYFGPGTRLTVT.

This clonotype was picked up a small number of times. This chain connects TRBV20-1 to TRBJ2-2, with 9 bases lining up with TRBD2. This CDR3 has 17 amino acids. Germline V gives CDR1 DFQATT, CDR2 SNEGSKA (reference sequence). Trimming at V came to 0 bases and at J to 1 base, leaving 6 bases not matched to a gene. The CDR3 loop reads CSAREPLAGMNTGELFF. The CDR3 region has the DNA TGCAGTGCTAGAGAACCTCTAGCGGGGATGAACACCGGGGAGCTGTTTTTT.

V gene TRBV7-2 combines with J gene TRBJ2-7; TRBD2 matches at 12 bases. The V gene's germline CDR1 is SGHTA and CDR2 FQGNSA. The CDR3 is 16 amino acids. V shed 5 bases, J shed 2 bases, and the junction held 7 bases outside the gene matches. The CDR3 loop is CASSIGLAGTAYEQYF. CDR3 nucleotides: TGTGCCAGCAGCATCGGACTAGCGGGAACAGCCTACGAGCAGTACTTC.

The rearrangement joins TRBV9 to TRBJ2-3, with 13 bases lining up with TRBD2. V gave up 4 bases and J gave up 6 bases; unmatched junction bases: 17. The CDR3 extends over 19 amino acids. CDR1 is SGDLS and CDR2 is YYNGEE in the germline V gene. The CDR3 DNA sequence: TGTGCCAGCAGCTTTGGGGGACTAGCGGGGAGAGTCGATTTGGATACGCAGTATTTT. Translating gives CASSFGGLAGRVDLDTQYF.